One and the same sample provided the 21 T cell receptor beta chains below, sequenced in a study of blood T cell repertoires in COVID-19. TCRdb's table, derived via immunoSEQ multiplex PCR, lists solely in-frame clones and lacks some. The data show 200,000 to 250,000 clones, about four fifths seen once. The sample comprised peripheral blood. These receptors all stem from a man aged 30 to 45 who had recovered from COVID-19.

This clone was seen a single time. The chain has TRBV15 and TRBJ1-2; D is undetermined. Germline CDR1 reads LNHNV; CDR2 reads YYDKDF (reference sequence). V was shortened by 8 bases and J by 2 bases, with 9 bases between the two germline ends. CDR3 length equals 12 residues. The chain's CDR3 is CATADGNYGYTF. For the CDR3, the DNA is TGTGCCACCGCCGACGGGAACTATGGCTACACCTTC.

The chain couples TRBV7-2 to TRBJ1-4, with D perhaps TRBD1 (6 bases). Trimming shortened V by 6 bases and J by 5 bases, and 16 bases separated the two germline ends. Germline V gives CDR1 SGHTA, CDR2 FQGNSA. The CDR3 spans 15 residues. CDR3 coding DNA: TGTGCCAGCAGGCGAAGGGGGGGAATCAATGAAAAACTGTTTTTT. Protein: CASRRRGGINEKLFF.

The rearrangement links TRBV6-5 to TRBJ1-2; no clear D gene. Germline-derived CDR1 and CDR2 are MNHEY and SVGAGI. The CDR3 consists of 13 residues. V lost 10 bases and J 0 bases, leaving 12 bases between the germline ends. CDR3 in DNA: TGTGCCACCCGGGGAGAAGCTAACTATGGCTACACCTTC. This encodes CATRGEANYGYTF.

The chain is built from TRBV28 and TRBJ1-1, with TRBD1 as a possible D gene (5 bases). The V gene lost 10 bases and the J gene lost 0 bases, with 12 bases spanning the gap. Germline loops: CDR1 MDHEN, CDR2 SYDVKM. The CDR3 runs 13 residues. Here the CDR3 reads CATTDSMNTEAFF. DNA of the CDR3: TGTGCCACCACCGACAGTATGAACACTGAAGCTTTCTTT.

This chain links TRBV7-9 with TRBJ2-6, with 8 bases matching TRBD1. The V and J ends lost 4 bases and 1 base, in that order; junction bases with no gene match: 6. This CDR3 has 17 amino acids. CDR1 SEHNR and CDR2 FQNEAQ come from the germline V gene (reference sequence). In DNA, the CDR3 is TGTGCCAGCAGCTCCTCTCAGGGGGCGTCTGGGGCCAACGTCCTGACTTTC. It codes for CASSSSQGASGANVLTF.

The V gene is TRBV4-2, the J gene TRBJ1-1; possible D gene TRBD1, 6 bases. V was pared by 0 bases and J by 2 bases, with 7 bases between. This CDR3 is built from 14 residues. Per germline, CDR1 LGHNA and CDR2 YNFKEQ. CDR3 protein: CASSQDRGNTEAFF. The CDR3 bases are TGTGCCAGCAGCCAAGACAGGGGCAACACTGAAGCTTTCTTT.

This chain joins TRBV28 and TRBJ2-3; the match to TRBD2 covers 9 bases. Trimming removed 2 bases from V and 1 base from J; junction bases left unmatched: 7. The germline gives CDR1 MDHEN, CDR2 SYDVKM. The CDR3 has 17 residues. CDR3 sequence: CASSLERGVLGTDTQYF. CDR3 in DNA: TGTGCCAGCAGTTTAGAGCGGGGGGTACTTGGCACAGATACGCAGTATTTT. The full variable domain, rest sourced from reference TRBV28 and TRBJ2-3, is DVKVTQSSRYLVKRTGEKVFLECVQDMDHENMFWYRQDPGLGLRLIYFSYDVKMKEKGDIPEGYSVSREKKERFSLILESASTNQTSMYLCASSLERGVLGTDTQYFGPGTRLTVL.

The rearrangement uses TRBV7-8 and TRBJ2-3, with a possible D match to TRBD1 (6 bases). CDR1 and CDR2 (germline): SGHVS, FQNEAQ. V was clipped by 1 base and J by 2 bases, with 13 bases between them. The CDR3 has 16 residues. CDR3 amino acids: CASSLVGQGSTDTQYF. The CDR3 coding sequence is TGTGCCAGCAGCTTAGTCGGGCAGGGGTCCACAGATACGCAGTATTTT.

This clone was counted once. CDR3: CASRPGTGEREKLFF. The CDR3 nucleotides are TGTGCCAGCAGACCCGGGACAGGGGAAAGAGAAAAACTGTTTTTT. V usage is TRBV28 and J usage is TRBJ1-4; 10 nucleotides line up with TRBD1. The CDR3 is 15 residues long. Germline-derived CDR1 and CDR2 are MDHEN and SYDVKM. V shed 6 bases and J 8 bases; nucleotides not matched to a gene: 9.

The chain uses TRBV2 and TRBJ2-3; no firm D call. The V gene's germline CDR1 is SNHLY and CDR2 FYNNEI. There are 11 residues in the CDR3. Trimming cost V 2 bases and J 7 bases, with 4 bases left between them. The CDR3 loop reads CASSESYTQYF. The DNA for the CDR3 is TGTGCCAGCAGTGAATCCTATACGCAGTATTTT.

This chain uses TRBV18 with TRBJ2-7, with no clear D. The V end lost 3 bases, the J end lost 1 base, and 7 bases lay between the germline ends. CDR3 length equals 13 residues. Germline-derived CDR1 and CDR2 are KGHSH and LQKENI. The CDR3 DNA reads as TGTGCCAGCTCACCTCGCAGGTCCTACGAGCAGTACGTC. This translates into CASSPRRSYEQYV.

The chain joins TRBV5-1 to TRBJ2-1, with 9 positions matching TRBD2. From germline, CDR1 is SGHRS and CDR2 YFSETQ. CDR3 size: 16 residues. The V gene end was trimmed by 0 bases and the J gene end by 7 bases; junction bases not matched to a gene: 8. The CDR3 spells CASSLDSSGDFNEQFF. The CDR3 DNA is TGCGCCAGCAGCTTGGATTCTAGCGGGGATTTTAATGAGCAGTTCTTC.

This rearrangement joins TRBV3-1 (or the pseudogene TRBV3-2) to TRBJ1-3; a weak D match, TRBD1 (5 bases). Germline V gene data show CDR1 as LGHDT and CDR2 as YNNKEL (reference sequence). There are 15 residues in the CDR3. The V gene lost 6 bases and the J gene lost 1 base, with 13 bases spanning the gap. CDR3: CASRGGGGSGNTIYF. The CDR3 nucleotides read TGTGCCAGCAGAGGCGGGGGAGGTTCTGGAAACACCATATATTTT.

The chain couples TRBV19 to TRBJ1-4; no firm D call. The germline V gene encodes CDR1 LNHDA and CDR2 SQIVND (reference sequence). The V end was cut by 3 bases, the J end by 8 bases, with 13 bases between. There are 14 residues in the CDR3. The CDR3 DNA reads as TGTGCCAGTAGTATCCGGGTTCCTAGCGAAAAACTGTTTTTT. Translation: CASSIRVPSEKLFF.

This clone showed up just once. This chain connects TRBV4-1 to TRBJ2-2; no reliable D call. Trimming cost V 4 bases and J 0 bases, with 6 bases left between them. Per the germline V gene, CDR1 is MGHRA and CDR2 is YSYEKL. This CDR3 contains 14 residues. CDR3 sequence: CASSPRSNTGELFF. Here the CDR3 DNA reads TGCGCCAGCAGCCCCAGATCGAACACCGGGGAGCTGTTTTTT.

CDR3 sequence: CASRQGFPEKLFF. CDR3 bases: TGTGCCAGCAGGCAGGGATTTCCTGAAAAACTGTTTTTT. The chain couples TRBV27 to TRBJ1-4, with D perhaps matching TRBD1 (5 bases). CDR1 MNHEY and CDR2 SMNVEV come from the germline V gene (reference sequence). The V end lost 6 bases, the J end lost 7 bases, and 12 bases lay between the germline ends. There are 13 residues in the CDR3.

This chain uses TRBV6-6 with TRBJ2-1; maybe TRBD1 (6 bases). Germline lookup yields CDR1 MNHNY and CDR2 SVGAGI (reference sequence). CDR3 size: 15 residues. The germline V and J ends were trimmed by 4 bases and 4 bases, with 14 bases remaining between them. CDR3 residues: CASSSADRGYNEQFF. In DNA, the CDR3 is TGTGCCAGCAGTTCCGCGGACAGAGGATACAATGAGCAGTTCTTC.

Turning to this clone: At one boundary the junction diverges from the germline segment, which might be a read error. The V gene is TRBV9, the J gene TRBJ1-1, with unresolved D. Germline V gives CDR1 SGDLS, CDR2 YYNGEE. The CDR3 length is 13 residues. The CDR3 loop reads CASSVDINTKAFF. For the CDR3, the DNA is TGTGCCAGCAGCGTAGACATCAACACTAAAGCTTTCTTT.

V usage is TRBV12-3 or TRBV12-4 and J usage is TRBJ1-1; a possible D gene is TRBD1 (6 bases). The CDR3 has 13 amino acids. V dropped 7 bases and J dropped 5 bases, with 14 bases sitting between them. The CDR3: CASTQQGTTEAFF. CDR3 DNA sequence: TGTGCCAGCACCCAGCAGGGGACGACTGAAGCTTTCTTT.

The rearrangement uses TRBV29-1 and TRBJ1-1; D is perhaps TRBD1 (5 bases). V lost 7 bases and J lost 3, with 12 bases in between. CDR1 is SQVTM and CDR2 is ANQGSEA in the germline V gene. This CDR3 region has 12 residues. The CDR3 nucleotides read TGCAGCGCGAGGGAAGGGGACACTGAAGCTTTCTTT. Its translation: CSAREGDTEAFF.

This clone was found once. This chain joins TRBV7-2 and TRBJ2-5, with TRBD2 identical over 9 bases. The J segment lost 5 bases and the V segment lost 6 bases, leaving 4 bases of the junction unmatched. Looked up from germline, CDR1 is SGHTA and CDR2 is FQGNSA. This CDR3 contains 13 residues. The CDR3 DNA reads as TGTGCCAGCAGTCGCGGGGGGGTGGAGACCCAGTACTTC. Translated: CASSRGGVETQYF.